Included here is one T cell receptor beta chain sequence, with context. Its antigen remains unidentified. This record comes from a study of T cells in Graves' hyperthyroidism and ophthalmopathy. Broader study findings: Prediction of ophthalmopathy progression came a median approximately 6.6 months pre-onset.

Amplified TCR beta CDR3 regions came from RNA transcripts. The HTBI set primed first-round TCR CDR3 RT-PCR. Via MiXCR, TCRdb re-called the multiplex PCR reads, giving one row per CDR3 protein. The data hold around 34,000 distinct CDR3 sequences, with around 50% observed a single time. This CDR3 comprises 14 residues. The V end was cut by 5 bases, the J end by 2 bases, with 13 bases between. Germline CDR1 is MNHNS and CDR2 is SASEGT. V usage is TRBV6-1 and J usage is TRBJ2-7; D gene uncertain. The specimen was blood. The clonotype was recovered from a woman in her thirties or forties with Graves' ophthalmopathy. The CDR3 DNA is TGTGCCAGCAGTTACTCGAAAAGGGCCTACGAGCAGTACTTC. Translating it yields CASSYSKRAYEQYF.